A selection of T cell receptor beta chains follows, all from one sample in a study of T cells in Graves' hyperthyroidism and ophthalmopathy. MiXCR was run by TCRdb on the multiplex PCR reads, yielding one entry per CDR3 protein. The sample holds roughly 280,000 distinct CDR3 sequences, over 15% seen once. Sequenced sample: blood. The receptors come from a woman in her fifties or sixties with Graves' ophthalmopathy. Each CDR3 is given with its conserved first and last residue. Fields, in order: D gene, J gene, V gene, clone size, CDR3 protein, CDR3 DNA. A D gene is named only where the DNA matches it firmly. The listing skips clone size in some rows; elsewhere it reads once, few, many or a size class.

D gene: TRBD1; J gene: TRBJ2-5; V gene: TRBV27; clone size: NA; CDR3 protein: CASRVQGKETQYF; CDR3 DNA: TGTGCCAGCCGAGTACAGGGGAAAGAGACCCAGTACTTC
D gene: NA; J gene: TRBJ1-4; V gene: TRBV3-2; clone size: few; CDR3 protein: CASIVSSPGGEKLFF; CDR3 DNA: TGTGCCAGCATAGTCAGTAGTCCAGGGGGTGAAAAACTGTTTTTT
D gene: NA; J gene: TRBJ2-2; V gene: TRBV5-6; clone size: many; CDR3 protein: CASSLAQGRFTGELFF; CDR3 DNA: TGTGCCAGCAGCTTGGCGCAGGGGCGGTTCACCGGGGAGCTGTTTTTT
D gene: NA; J gene: TRBJ1-4; V gene: TRBV6-1; clone size: few; CDR3 protein: CASSLQDGMVFF; CDR3 DNA: TGTGCCAGCAGTTTACAGGACGGTATGGTGTTTTTT
D gene: TRBD2; J gene: TRBJ2-5; V gene: TRBV7-2; clone size: NA; CDR3 protein: CASSLWLAGGKTQYF; CDR3 DNA: TGTGCCAGCAGCTTGTGGCTAGCGGGGGGCAAGACCCAGTACTTC
D gene: NA; J gene: TRBJ2-7; V gene: TRBV5-4; clone size: once; CDR3 protein: CASRLLQGTYEQYF; CDR3 DNA: TGTGCCAGCCGCCTTTTACAGGGAACCTACGAGCAGTACTTC
D gene: TRBD1; J gene: TRBJ2-7; V gene: TRBV11-2; clone size: many; CDR3 protein: CASSHPGQGTYEQYF; CDR3 DNA: TGTGCCAGCAGCCACCCGGGACAGGGGACCTACGAGCAGTACTTC
D gene: NA; J gene: TRBJ2-1; V gene: TRBV6-1; clone size: many; CDR3 protein: CATLSAGYNEQFF; CDR3 DNA: TGTGCCACCCTGTCCGCGGGGTACAATGAGCAGTTCTTC
D gene: TRBD1; J gene: TRBJ1-5; V gene: TRBV6-2/TRBV6-3; clone size: NA; CDR3 protein: CASSYKGGAFQPQHF; CDR3 DNA: TGTGCCAGCAGTTACAAAGGGGGCGCGTTCCAGCCCCAGCATTTT
D gene: TRBD1; J gene: TRBJ1-2; V gene: TRBV4-2; clone size: NA; CDR3 protein: CASSRELNRDRDGGYTF; CDR3 DNA: TGTGCCAGCAGCCGAGAATTAAACCGGGACAGGGATGGAGGCTACACCTTC
D gene: TRBD2; J gene: TRBJ2-1; V gene: TRBV18; clone size: NA; CDR3 protein: CASSPPPQRGSYNEQFF; CDR3 DNA: TGTGCCAGCTCACCACCCCCCCAGCGGGGGTCCTACAATGAGCAGTTCTTC
D gene: NA; J gene: TRBJ1-5; V gene: TRBV20-1; clone size: many; CDR3 protein: CSARPDLSNQPQHF; CDR3 DNA: TGCAGTGCTAGACCCGACCTTAGCAATCAGCCCCAGCATTTT
D gene: TRBD1; J gene: TRBJ2-5; V gene: TRBV6-1; clone size: many; CDR3 protein: CASRDRDKETQYF; CDR3 DNA: TGTGCCAGCCGGGACAGGGATAAAGAGACCCAGTACTTC
D gene: NA; J gene: TRBJ1-1; V gene: TRBV12-3/TRBV12-4; clone size: many; CDR3 protein: CASSLIGLGTEAFF; CDR3 DNA: TGTGCCAGCAGTTTGATCGGGTTGGGAACTGAAGCTTTCTTT
D gene: NA; J gene: TRBJ2-1; V gene: TRBV6-1; clone size: NA; CDR3 protein: CASSWGLVAFF; CDR3 DNA: TGTGCCAGCAGTTGGGGTCTGGTAGCGTTCTTC
D gene: NA; J gene: TRBJ2-3; V gene: TRBV4-3; clone size: many; CDR3 protein: CASSESGGTDTQYF; CDR3 DNA: TGCGCCAGCAGTGAGTCGGGGGGCACAGATACGCAGTATTTT
D gene: TRBD1; J gene: TRBJ1-5; V gene: TRBV7-9; clone size: many; CDR3 protein: CASSLEGGQPQHF; CDR3 DNA: TGTGCCAGCAGCTTAGAAGGGGGCCAGCCCCAGCATTTT
D gene: NA; J gene: TRBJ1-5; V gene: TRBV6-2/TRBV6-3; clone size: many; CDR3 protein: CASSTGAYSNQPQHF; CDR3 DNA: TGTGCCAGCTCCACGGGGGCATATAGCAATCAGCCCCAGCATTTT
D gene: NA; J gene: TRBJ2-1; V gene: TRBV9; clone size: NA; CDR3 protein: CASSVAGASNNEQFF; CDR3 DNA: TGTGCCAGCAGCGTAGCTGGGGCTAGCAACAATGAGCAGTTCTTC
D gene: TRBD1; J gene: TRBJ2-3; V gene: TRBV20-1; clone size: many; CDR3 protein: CSARGQGVDTQYF; CDR3 DNA: TGCAGTGCTAGGGGACAGGGGGTAGATACGCAGTATTTT
D gene: NA; J gene: TRBJ1-6; V gene: TRBV20-1; clone size: many; CDR3 protein: CSARFTGGKTPLHF; CDR3 DNA: TGCAGTGCTAGATTCACAGGCGGAAAAACACCCCTCCACTTT
D gene: NA; J gene: TRBJ1-1; V gene: TRBV27; clone size: many; CDR3 protein: CASSTGRGTEAFF; CDR3 DNA: TGTGCCAGCAGTACCGGGAGGGGCACTGAAGCTTTCTTT
D gene: TRBD1; J gene: TRBJ1-2; V gene: TRBV19; clone size: NA; CDR3 protein: CASSPGQEVGGYTF; CDR3 DNA: TGTGCCAGTAGCCCGGGACAGGAGGTCGGTGGCTACACCTTC
D gene: TRBD2; J gene: TRBJ2-1; V gene: TRBV20-1; clone size: few; CDR3 protein: CSAMGLAGGSSYNEQFF; CDR3 DNA: TGCAGTGCCATGGGACTAGCGGGGGGTTCCTCCTACAATGAGCAGTTCTTC